One sample yielded the 25 T cell receptor beta chains listed below, sequenced in a study of blood T cell repertoires in COVID-19. Only in-frame clones appear in the TCRdb table, and some are missing; sequencing was by immunoSEQ multiplex PCR. The sample lists about 94,000 clones, approximately 84% seen once, with about 6.3% in the top ten. The sequenced sample consisted of peripheral blood. The receptors shown here come from a man between 60 and 70 years old with acute or convalescent COVID-19.

The chain has TRBV7-9 and TRBJ2-6; possible D gene TRBD2, 5 bases. This CDR3 region has 15 residues. From germline, CDR1 is SEHNR and CDR2 FQNEAQ (reference sequence). Trimming removed 3 bases at V and 2 bases at J, with 8 bases between. This CDR3 is CASSFSGAGANVLTF. The DNA for the CDR3 is TGTGCCAGCAGCTTTTCCGGGGCTGGGGCCAACGTCCTGACTTTC.

This chain links TRBV9 with TRBJ1-2; no firm D call. This CDR3 has 14 residues. Germline V gives CDR1 SGDLS, CDR2 YYNGEE. Trimming pared 3 bases from V and 7 bases from J, leaving 16 bases between. The DNA for the CDR3 is TGTGCCAGCAGCGGACCGGCCCACTACTTTGGCTACACCTTC. It encodes CASSGPAHYFGYTF.

This clone was seen a single time. The chain uses TRBV24-1 and TRBJ2-3; 9 nucleotides line up with TRBD1. The CDR3 is 16 residues long. Germline CDR1 reads KGHDR; CDR2 reads SFDVKD. V dropped 3 bases and J dropped 8; count of bases not matched to a gene: 11. CDR3 protein: CATSDPGQGSSATQYF. The CDR3 DNA reads as TGTGCCACCAGTGATCCGGGACAGGGTTCGTCTGCTACGCAGTATTTT.

The CDR3 reads CASSFGQGGINEKLFF. The CDR3 DNA sequence: TGTGCCAGCAGCTTCGGACAGGGGGGAATTAATGAAAAACTGTTTTTT. The chain recombines TRBV11-2 with TRBJ1-4; 10 bases are a match to TRBD1. The germline CDR1 and CDR2 sequences are SGHAT and FQNNGV. V gave up 3 bases and J gave up 4 bases; unmatched junction bases: 5. CDR3 length equals 16 residues.

The chain joins TRBV5-8 to TRBJ2-2; the match to TRBD1 covers 7 bases. The CDR3 has 15 residues. Germline trimming cut 5 bases from V and 4 bases from J; bases unmatched to any gene: 8. Germline values: CDR1 SGHTS, CDR2 YDEGEE. The CDR3 sequence: CASRTSDRSTGELFF. CDR3 nucleotide sequence: TGTGCCAGCAGAACCTCGGACAGGAGCACCGGGGAGCTGTTTTTT.

This chain joins TRBV19 and TRBJ2-7; weak D call: TRBD2 (7 bases). CDR3 length equals 14 residues. V lost 3 bases to trimming and J lost 2 bases, with 11 bases between them. The germline V gene has CDR1 LNHDA and CDR2 SQIVND (reference sequence). Here the CDR3 DNA reads TGTGCCAGTAGTATCGGGGGGCCAGCCTACGAGCAGTACTTC. Residues: CASSIGGPAYEQYF.

The chain is built from TRBV19 and TRBJ2-5, with 11 bases that match TRBD2. The germline gives CDR1 LNHDA, CDR2 SQIVND (reference sequence). Germline trimming cut 5 bases from V and 4 bases from J; bases unmatched to any gene: 9. The CDR3 is made up of 16 amino acids. CDR3 nucleotide sequence: TGTGCCAGTAGTCGGACTAGCGGGCTATCACGAGAGACCCAGTACTTC. Its translation: CASSRTSGLSRETQYF.

This clone was detected only once. The V gene is TRBV6-6, the J gene TRBJ2-7, with TRBD1 identical over 11 bases. The CDR3 has 15 residues. With V trimmed by 0 bases and J by 5 bases, 3 bases remained unmatched. Germline V lookup: CDR1 MNHNY, CDR2 SVGAGI (reference sequence). CDR3 DNA sequence: TGTGCCAGCAGTTACTCCAGGACAGGGGGCAACGAGCAGTACTTC. As protein: CASSYSRTGGNEQYF.

The chain uses TRBV5-1 and TRBJ2-1; TRBD2 matches 8 bases. V shed 0 bases and J 0 bases; nucleotides not matched to a gene: 2. This CDR3 is 16 amino acids long. Germline loops: CDR1 SGHRS, CDR2 YFSETQ. DNA for the CDR3: TGCGCCAGCAGCTTGGCGGGGGGGGTCTCCTACAATGAGCAGTTCTTC. This encodes CASSLAGGVSYNEQFF.

The V call is TRBV7-8, the J call TRBJ2-2, with 7 bases fitting TRBD1. J lost 4 bases, V lost 5 bases, and 7 bases had no gene match. The germline V gene has CDR1 SGHVS and CDR2 FQNEAQ. This CDR3 contains 15 residues. CDR3 protein: CASSPRTGGTGELFF. The CDR3 nucleotides are TGTGCCAGCAGCCCCCGGACAGGCGGCACCGGGGAGCTGTTTTTT.

The rearrangement uses TRBV13 and TRBJ2-3; 10 bases agree with TRBD2. J lost 4 bases, V lost 5 bases, and 6 bases had no gene match. This CDR3 spans 15 amino acids. Germline V lookup: CDR1 PRHDT, CDR2 FYEKMQ (reference sequence). The CDR3 spells CASSPTGLAPDTQYF. CDR3 coding DNA: TGTGCCAGCAGCCCGACGGGACTAGCGCCAGATACGCAGTATTTT.

This chain joins TRBV6-5 and TRBJ1-3; 9 bases are shared with TRBD1. V lost 6 bases to trimming and J lost 8 bases; unmatched junction nucleotides: 8. The CDR3 is 14 amino acids. The germline gives CDR1 MNHEY, CDR2 SVGAGI. The CDR3 sequence is CASRLGQGIDTIYF. CDR3 sequence (DNA): TGTGCCAGCAGGCTCGGACAGGGGATTGACACCATATATTTT.

The chain has TRBV9 and TRBJ1-1; the D is unclear. V shed 0 bases and J shed 0 bases, with 12 bases lying between them. Per germline, CDR1 SGDLS and CDR2 YYNGEE. The CDR3 totals 16 residues. CDR3 in amino acids: CASSVGAGLMNTEAFF. CDR3 bases: TGTGCCAGCAGCGTAGGGGCAGGATTAATGAACACTGAAGCTTTCTTT.

The rearrangement uses TRBV19 and TRBJ2-5; D is perhaps TRBD2 (5 bases). The CDR3 sequence is 16 residues long. Germline V CDR1 and CDR2: LNHDA, SQIVND (reference sequence). The ends were cut back, 4 bases at V and 7 bases at J, with 22 bases in the middle. CDR3 bases: TGTGCCAGTAGTAGCCCCGGGTCCCGGGAATTCGGGACCCAGTACTTC. Translating gives CASSSPGSREFGTQYF.

J is TRBJ1-2 and V is TRBV19; TRBD1 aligns across 7 bases. The CDR3 totals 15 residues. The V segment lost 1 base and the J segment 6 bases; nucleotides outside the gene matches: 8. Per the germline V gene, CDR1 is LNHDA and CDR2 is SQIVND (reference sequence). CDR3 DNA: TGTGCCAGTAGTATAGTATTCGAGGGGGCACATGGCTACACCTTC. This encodes CASSIVFEGAHGYTF. The whole variable domain, remainder taken from reference TRBV19 and TRBJ1-2, is DGGITQSPKYLFRKEGQNVTLSCEQNLNHDAMYWYRQDPGQGLRLIYYSQIVNDFQKGDIAEGYSVSREKKESFPLTVTSAQKNPTAFYLCASSIVFEGAHGYTFGSGTRLTVV.

This clone was seen a few times. This chain joins TRBV5-1 and TRBJ2-1; TRBD2 matches 8 bases. Per germline, CDR1 SGHRS and CDR2 YFSETQ. The J segment lost 6 bases and the V segment lost 4 bases, leaving 6 bases of the junction unmatched. The CDR3 has 14 residues. CDR3: CASSPTTSVNEQFF. CDR3 DNA sequence: TGCGCCAGCAGCCCCACGACTAGCGTCAATGAGCAGTTCTTC.

The chain combines TRBV6-6 with TRBJ2-5; 10 nucleotides match TRBD2. The CDR3 runs to 16 residues. Per germline, CDR1 MNHNY and CDR2 SVGAGI (reference sequence). V was clipped by 8 bases and J by 4 bases; unmatched bases: 13. The CDR3 DNA reads as TGTGCCAGCCTTAGAGATTTAGCGGGGGGTGGAGAGACCCAGTACTTC. Protein sequence: CASLRDLAGGGETQYF.

The genes are TRBV5-5 and TRBJ1-1; TRBD1 might be the D (5 bases). In germline, CDR1 is SGHKS, CDR2 YYEKEE (reference sequence). There are 13 residues in the CDR3. V was clipped by 3 bases and J by 4 bases, with 10 bases between them. The CDR3 spells CASSSAGGTEAFF. The CDR3 nucleotides are TGTGCCAGCAGCTCCGCCGGGGGCACTGAAGCTTTCTTT.

The chain employs TRBV19 and TRBJ2-3; 9 bases line up with TRBD2. CDR3 length: 15 residues. V lost 6 bases to trimming and J lost 0 bases; unmatched junction nucleotides: 4. CDR1 and CDR2 (germline): LNHDA, SQIVND (reference sequence). CDR3 residues: CASSQTSGSTDTQYF. CDR3 nucleotide sequence: TGTGCCAGTAGCCAGACTAGCGGAAGCACAGATACGCAGTATTTT.

V usage is TRBV5-6 and J usage is TRBJ1-1; D is unresolved. CDR1 is SGHDT and CDR2 is YYEEEE in the germline V gene. The CDR3 is made up of 15 amino acids. Trimming stripped 0 bases from V and 2 bases from J, with 11 bases between. CDR3: CASSLVESRNTEAFF. DNA of the CDR3: TGTGCCAGCAGCTTGGTCGAGAGTCGTAACACTGAAGCTTTCTTT.

The rearrangement uses TRBV6-5 and TRBJ2-3; TRBD2 matches 8 bases. The CDR3 has 14 amino acids. J gave up 3 bases and V 6 bases, and 5 bases lay outside the gene matches. CDR1 and CDR2 (germline): MNHEY, SVGAGI. The CDR3 protein is CASRKGGGTDTQYF. The CDR3 region has the DNA TGTGCCAGCAGAAAGGGCGGGGGGACAGATACGCAGTATTTT.

The chain employs TRBV13 and TRBJ2-7; 8 nucleotides agree with TRBD1. This CDR3 region has 14 residues. Trimming at V came to 5 bases and at J to 5 bases, leaving 8 bases not matched to a gene. The V gene's germline CDR1 is PRHDT and CDR2 FYEKMQ (reference sequence). DNA of the CDR3: TGTGCCAGCAGCCACCGACAGGGGAGAAACGAGCAGTACTTC. This codes for CASSHRQGRNEQYF.

The chain carries TRBV7-9 and TRBJ2-7; 11 nucleotides agree with TRBD1. This CDR3 contains 15 residues. Per the germline V gene, CDR1 is SEHNR and CDR2 is FQNEAQ (reference sequence). Trimming cost V 2 bases and J 3 bases; bases outside gene matches: 3. The CDR3 loop is CASSLPGQGDYEQYF. The CDR3 nucleotides read TGTGCCAGCAGCTTACCGGGACAGGGGGACTACGAGCAGTACTTC.

The rearrangement links TRBV30 to TRBJ2-5; possibly TRBD2 for D (5 bases). The CDR3 totals 14 residues. From germline, CDR1 is GTSNPN and CDR2 SVGIG (reference sequence). V dropped 2 bases and J dropped 1 base, with 11 bases sitting between them. CDR3 amino acids: CAWSTLGGQETQYF. The CDR3 bases are TGTGCCTGGAGTACCCTCGGAGGCCAAGAGACCCAGTACTTC.

The chain combines TRBV5-1 with TRBJ2-3, with TRBD1 as a possible D gene (7 bases). Trimming left V 4 bases short and J 0 bases short, with 18 bases between. CDR1 and CDR2 (germline): SGHRS, YFSETQ. This CDR3 comprises 17 residues. For the CDR3, the DNA is TGCGCCAGCAGCACCCCCCGGCAGGGGGGTAGCACAGATACGCAGTATTTT. Translating gives CASSTPRQGGSTDTQYF.